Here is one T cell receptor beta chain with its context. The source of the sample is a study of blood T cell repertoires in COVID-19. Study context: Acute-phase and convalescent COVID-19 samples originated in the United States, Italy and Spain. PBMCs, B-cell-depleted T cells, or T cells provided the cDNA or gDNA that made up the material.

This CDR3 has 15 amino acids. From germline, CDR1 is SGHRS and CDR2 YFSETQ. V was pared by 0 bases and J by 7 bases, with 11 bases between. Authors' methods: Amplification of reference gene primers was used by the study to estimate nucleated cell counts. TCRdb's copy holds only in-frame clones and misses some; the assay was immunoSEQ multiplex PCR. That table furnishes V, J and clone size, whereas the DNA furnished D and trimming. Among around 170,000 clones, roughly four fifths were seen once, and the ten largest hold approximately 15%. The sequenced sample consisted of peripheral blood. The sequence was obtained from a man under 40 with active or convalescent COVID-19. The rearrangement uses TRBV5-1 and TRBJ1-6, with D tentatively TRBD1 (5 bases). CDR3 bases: TGCGCCAGCAGCTTGGGTACAGGCCCCAATTCACCCCTCCACTTT. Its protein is CASSLGTGPNSPLHF.